This T cell receptor (beta chain) was recovered during a study of cytomegalovirus exposure and HLA in healthy donors. On the study more broadly: Falling in the Caucasian-associated ancestry cluster were about 83% of under 500 genotyped donors.

A multiplex PCR was run with 60 Vbeta primers and 13 Jbeta primers. The assay was immunoSEQ multiplex PCR, and TCRdb's table has in-frame clones only and misses some. The sample includes some 120,000 clones, about 79% of them seen just once. Study-level findings and limits: For presence/absence analyses, sequencing depth was assumed to be roughly uniform across donors. CMV serostatus stood as the only immune exposure information on hand. In a later analysis, 16,951 TCR beta sequences were associated with HLA alleles at 0.05 false discovery rate.

This clone was observed a few times. The antigen is not known. The ends were cut back, 8 bases at V and 3 bases at J, with 20 bases in the middle. This CDR3 region has 15 residues. The germline gives CDR1 MDHEN, CDR2 SYDVKM. The sequence derives from a human donor in good health. The genes are TRBV28 and TRBJ2-7; D possibly corresponds to TRBD1 (6 bases). The sequencing input was PBMCs. The CDR3 region is CASLGTGRENYEQYF. The DNA of the CDR3 is TGTGCCAGCTTGGGAACAGGGCGCGAAAACTACGAGCAGTACTTC. Full variable domain (remainder filled in from reference TRBV28 and TRBJ2-7): DVKVTQSSRYLVKRTGEKVFLECVQDMDHENMFWYRQDPGLGLRLIYFSYDVKMKEKGDIPEGYSVSREKKERFSLILESASTNQTSMYLCASLGTGRENYEQYFGPGTRLTVT.